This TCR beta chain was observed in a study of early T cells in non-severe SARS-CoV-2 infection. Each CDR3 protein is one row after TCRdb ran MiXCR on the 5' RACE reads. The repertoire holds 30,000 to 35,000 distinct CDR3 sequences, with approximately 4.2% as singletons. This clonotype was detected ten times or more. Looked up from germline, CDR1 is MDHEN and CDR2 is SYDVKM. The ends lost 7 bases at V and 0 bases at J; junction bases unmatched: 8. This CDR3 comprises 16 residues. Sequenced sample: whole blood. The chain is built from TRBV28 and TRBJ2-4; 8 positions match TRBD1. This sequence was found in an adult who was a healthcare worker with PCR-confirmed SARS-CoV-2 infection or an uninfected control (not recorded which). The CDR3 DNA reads TGTGCCAGCACAGGGGGCGAAGCTACAGCCAAAAACATTCAGTACTTC. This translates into CASTGGEATAKNIQYF.